This T cell receptor (beta chain) was found in a study of cytomegalovirus exposure and HLA in healthy donors. The PCR employed 60 Vbeta primers together with 13 Jbeta primers. Using immunoSEQ multiplex PCR, the repertoire was profiled, and TCRdb retains in-frame clones only, with some absent. The data contain about 160,000 clones, roughly 80% of them singletons. The germline CDR1 and CDR2 sequences are LGHNT and FRNRAP. The CDR3 runs to 16 residues. V shed 6 bases, J shed 0 bases, and the junction held 7 bases outside the gene matches. The receptor was derived from a woman aged 25 to 39 in good health and CMV-seropositive. The sample consisted of PBMCs. The rearrangement uses TRBV12-5 and TRBJ1-3; 8 positions match TRBD1. Here the CDR3 reads CASGTGQAISGNTIYF. The DNA for the CDR3 is TGTGCTAGTGGAACGGGACAGGCCATCTCTGGAAACACCATATATTTT. The entire variable domain, with the rest obtained from reference TRBV12-5 and TRBJ1-3, is as follows: DARVTQTPRHKVTEMGQEVTMRCQPILGHNTVFWYRQTMMQGLELLAYFRNRAPLDDSGMPKDRFSAEMPDATLATLKIQPSEPRDSAVYFCASGTGQAISGNTIYFGEGSWLTVV.